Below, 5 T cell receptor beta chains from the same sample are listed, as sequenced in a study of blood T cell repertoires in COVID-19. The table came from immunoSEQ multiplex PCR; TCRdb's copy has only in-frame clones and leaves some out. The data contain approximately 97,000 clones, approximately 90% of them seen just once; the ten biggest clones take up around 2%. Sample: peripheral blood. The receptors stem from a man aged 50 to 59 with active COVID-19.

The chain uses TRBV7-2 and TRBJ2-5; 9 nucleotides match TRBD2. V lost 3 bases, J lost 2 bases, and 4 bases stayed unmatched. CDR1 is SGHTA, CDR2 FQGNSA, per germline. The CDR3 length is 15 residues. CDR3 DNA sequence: TGTGCCAGCAGCTTGCTAGCGGGGTTACAAGAGACCCAGTACTTC. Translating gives CASSLLAGLQETQYF.

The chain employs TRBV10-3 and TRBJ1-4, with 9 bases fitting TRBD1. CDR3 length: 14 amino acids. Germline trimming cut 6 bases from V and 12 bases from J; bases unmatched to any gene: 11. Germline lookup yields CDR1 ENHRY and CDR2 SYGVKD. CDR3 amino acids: CAISPGQGYEELFF. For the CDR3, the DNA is TGTGCCATCAGCCCGGGACAGGGCTACGAGGAACTGTTTTTT.

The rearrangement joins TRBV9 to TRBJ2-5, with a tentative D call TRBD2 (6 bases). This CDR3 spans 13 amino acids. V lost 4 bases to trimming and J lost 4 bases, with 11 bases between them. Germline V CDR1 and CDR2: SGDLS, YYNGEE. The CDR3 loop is CASSPLRGETQYF. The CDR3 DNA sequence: TGTGCCAGCAGCCCCCTGCGGGGAGAGACCCAGTACTTC.

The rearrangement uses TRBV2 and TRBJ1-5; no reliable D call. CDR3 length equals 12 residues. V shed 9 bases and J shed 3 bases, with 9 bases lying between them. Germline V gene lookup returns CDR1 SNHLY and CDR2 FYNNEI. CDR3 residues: CASGQPNQPQHF. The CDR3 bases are TGTGCCAGTGGGCAGCCCAATCAGCCCCAGCATTTT.

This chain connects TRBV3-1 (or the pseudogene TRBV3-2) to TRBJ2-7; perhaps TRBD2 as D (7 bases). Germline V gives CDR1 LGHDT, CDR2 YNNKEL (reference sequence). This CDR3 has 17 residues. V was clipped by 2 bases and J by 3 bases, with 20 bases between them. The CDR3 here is CASSQNVGGAPNYEQYF. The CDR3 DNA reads TGTGCCAGCAGCCAAAATGTGGGGGGGGCCCCAAACTACGAGCAGTACTTC.